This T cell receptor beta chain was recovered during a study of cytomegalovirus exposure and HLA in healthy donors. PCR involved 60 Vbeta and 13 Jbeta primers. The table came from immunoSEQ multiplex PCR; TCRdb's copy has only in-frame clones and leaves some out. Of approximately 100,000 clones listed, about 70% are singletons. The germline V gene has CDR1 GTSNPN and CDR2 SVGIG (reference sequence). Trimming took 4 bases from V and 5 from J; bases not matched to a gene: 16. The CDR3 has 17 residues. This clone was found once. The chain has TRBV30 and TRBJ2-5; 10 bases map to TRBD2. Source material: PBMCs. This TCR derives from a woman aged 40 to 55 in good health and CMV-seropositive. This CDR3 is CAWTRRASGGAGETQYF. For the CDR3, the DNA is TGTGCCTGGACCCGGAGGGCCAGCGGGGGGGCGGGGGAGACCCAGTACTTC.